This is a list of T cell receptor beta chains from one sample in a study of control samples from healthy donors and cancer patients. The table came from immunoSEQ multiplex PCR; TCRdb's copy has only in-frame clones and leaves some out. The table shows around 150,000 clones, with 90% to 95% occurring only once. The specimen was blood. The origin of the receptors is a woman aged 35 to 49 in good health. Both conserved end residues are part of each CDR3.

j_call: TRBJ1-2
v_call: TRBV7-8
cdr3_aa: CASSLSGKGYTF

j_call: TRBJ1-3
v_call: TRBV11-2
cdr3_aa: CASSLGPGMAGNTIYF

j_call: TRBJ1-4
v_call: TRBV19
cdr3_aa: CASSIGVGRENEKLFF

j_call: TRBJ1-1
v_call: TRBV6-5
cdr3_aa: CASSWGRGTEAFF

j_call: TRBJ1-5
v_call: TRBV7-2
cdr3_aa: CASSQGQLSNQPQHF

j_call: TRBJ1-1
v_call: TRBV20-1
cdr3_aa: CSARGGTEAFF

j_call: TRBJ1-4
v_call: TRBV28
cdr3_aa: CASRTPGGGRSNEKLFF

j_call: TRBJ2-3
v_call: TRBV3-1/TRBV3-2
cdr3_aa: CASSQPRPGTSGNLDTQYF

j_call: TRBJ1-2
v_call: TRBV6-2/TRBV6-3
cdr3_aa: CASSTPGDGYTF

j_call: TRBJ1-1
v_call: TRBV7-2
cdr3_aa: CASSLAEDTEAFF

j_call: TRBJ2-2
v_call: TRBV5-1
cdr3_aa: CASFQDRDLGELFF

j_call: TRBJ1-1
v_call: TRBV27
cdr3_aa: CASSLMGQGLEAFF

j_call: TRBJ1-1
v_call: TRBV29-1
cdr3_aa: CSGRDRGQRAFF

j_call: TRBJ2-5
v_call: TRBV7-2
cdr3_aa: CASSLEVGLAIPETQYF

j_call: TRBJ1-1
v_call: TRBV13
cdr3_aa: CASSFVTEAFF

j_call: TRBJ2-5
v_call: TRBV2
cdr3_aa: CATSGDGGLQETQYF

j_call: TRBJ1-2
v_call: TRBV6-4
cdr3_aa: CASSEGGSYTF

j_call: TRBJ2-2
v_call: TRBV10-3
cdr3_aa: CAISEGSGGRLYTGELFF

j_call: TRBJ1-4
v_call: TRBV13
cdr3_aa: CASSLAGQGTGEKLFF

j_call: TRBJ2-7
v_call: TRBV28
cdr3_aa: CASSLAGVTSYEQYF

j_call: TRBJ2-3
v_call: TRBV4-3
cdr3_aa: CASSQDFAGSTDTQYF

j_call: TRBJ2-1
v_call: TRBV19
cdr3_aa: CASSRQDNEQFF

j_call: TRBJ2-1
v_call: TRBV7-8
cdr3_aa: CASSSGPGRGSYNEQFF

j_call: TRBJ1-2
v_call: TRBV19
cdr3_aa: CASSRGESDYTF

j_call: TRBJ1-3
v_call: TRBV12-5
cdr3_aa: CASASELSGNTIYF

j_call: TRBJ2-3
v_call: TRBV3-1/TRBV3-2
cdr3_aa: CASSQVFLSTDTQYF

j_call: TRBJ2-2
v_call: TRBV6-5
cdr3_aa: CASSAGGAGTGELFF

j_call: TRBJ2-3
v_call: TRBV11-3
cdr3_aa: CASSADSAADTQYF

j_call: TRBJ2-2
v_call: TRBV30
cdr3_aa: CAWSAGLSGELFF

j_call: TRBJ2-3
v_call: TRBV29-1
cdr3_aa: CSEQRQEGTDTQYF

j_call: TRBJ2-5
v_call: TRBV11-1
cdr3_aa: CASSHGQGQETQYF

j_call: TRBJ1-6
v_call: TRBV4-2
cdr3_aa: CASSQEPGMNNSPLHF

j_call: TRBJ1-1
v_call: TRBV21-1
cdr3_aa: CAGWDRHYTEAFF

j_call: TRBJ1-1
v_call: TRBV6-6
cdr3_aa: CASSYRDRGSGHEAFF

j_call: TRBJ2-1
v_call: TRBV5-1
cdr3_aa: CASSLTGTSSYNEQFF

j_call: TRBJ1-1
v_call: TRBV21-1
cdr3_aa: CASTMKQTVNTEAFF

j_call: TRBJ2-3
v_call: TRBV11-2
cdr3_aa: CASSLVGDTQYF

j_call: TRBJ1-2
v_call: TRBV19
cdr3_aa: CASSQQGSNTF

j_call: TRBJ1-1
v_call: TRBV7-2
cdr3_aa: CASSTRQGARTEAFF

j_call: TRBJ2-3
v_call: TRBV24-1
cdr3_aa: CATSDSASGGASTDTQYF

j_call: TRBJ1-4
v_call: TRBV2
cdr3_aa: CASRQRGIANEKLFF

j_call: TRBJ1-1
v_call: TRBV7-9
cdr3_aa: CASSLDPGEGAFF

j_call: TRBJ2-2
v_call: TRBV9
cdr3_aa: CASSVKGGNTGELFF

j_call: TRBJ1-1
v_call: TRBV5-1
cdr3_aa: CASSLEMTGVSTEAFF

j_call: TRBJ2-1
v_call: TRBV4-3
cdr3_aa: CASSLDGGPYNEQFF

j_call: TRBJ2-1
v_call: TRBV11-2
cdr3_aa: CASSLNPSGGADEQFF

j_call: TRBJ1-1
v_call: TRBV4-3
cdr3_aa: CASSQDFKGARLGNTEAFF

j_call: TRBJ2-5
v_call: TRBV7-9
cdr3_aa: CASSPYASTGEETQYF

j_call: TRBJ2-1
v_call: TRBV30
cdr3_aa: CAWSPIAGAGNEQFF

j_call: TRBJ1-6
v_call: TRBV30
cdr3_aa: CAWSEYGTGWGLSNSPLHF

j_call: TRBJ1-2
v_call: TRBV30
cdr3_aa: CAWEKSGTNSGYTF

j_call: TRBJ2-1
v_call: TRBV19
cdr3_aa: CASSIAGTGYNEQFF